The 5 T cell receptor beta chains given below trace back to one sample, sequenced in a study of cytomegalovirus exposure and HLA in healthy donors (dated by TCRdb to about 2017). Receptors were amplified or captured by the immunoSEQ multiplex PCR assay. For the multiplex PCR, a mixture combining 60 forward primers for TCR Vbeta segments and 13 reverse primers for TCR Jbeta segments was used. Held by TCRdb, this immuneACCESS table contains in-frame sequences only and omits some clones. Under half of the omission traces to an unresolved V gene where checked; the cause of the rest is unknown. This sample gives about 200,000 clones in total; around 87% of them show up just once. Roughly 1.3% of the sample comes from the top ten. The sequenced sample was PBMCs. The receptor source for this set is a man in his thirties or forties in good health and CMV-seronegative.

V and J are TRBV28 and TRBJ1-2; no clear D gene. CDR3 length equals 13 residues. CDR1 is MDHEN and CDR2 is SYDVKM in the germline V gene. Trimming pared 6 bases from V and 1 base from J, leaving 9 bases between. CDR3 residues: CASRPGVNYGYTF. DNA of the CDR3: TGTGCCAGCAGGCCCGGAGTTAACTATGGCTACACCTTC.

This chain connects TRBV28 to TRBJ1-2, with 7 bases matching TRBD1. J lost 4 bases, V lost 7 bases, and 12 bases had no gene match. This CDR3 is 15 amino acids long. Germline V gene sequence: CDR1 MDHEN, CDR2 SYDVKM. The CDR3 spells CASTTTGRVRYGYTF. The CDR3 DNA is TGTGCCAGCACCACGACAGGGCGGGTGCGCTATGGCTACACCTTC.

The V gene is TRBV30, the J gene TRBJ2-7; tentatively, D is TRBD1 (5 bases). CDR3 length equals 13 residues. The germline V gene encodes CDR1 GTSNPN and CDR2 SVGIG (reference sequence). Trimming took 4 bases from V and 3 from J, leaving 13 bases between them. In DNA, the CDR3 is TGTGCCTGGACCTCAGGGTTCCGCTACGAGCAGTACTTC. Protein: CAWTSGFRYEQYF.

Only a few counts were recorded for this clone. CDR3: CAISESRGSTEAFF. As DNA, the CDR3 is TGTGCCATCAGTGAGTCGAGAGGGTCAACTGAAGCTTTCTTT. V and J are TRBV10-3 and TRBJ1-1, with D unclear. The germline gives CDR1 ENHRY, CDR2 SYGVKD. Trimming stripped 0 bases from V and 5 bases from J, with 10 bases between. This CDR3 is 14 amino acids long.

V and J are TRBV7-9 and TRBJ2-5, with TRBD1 as a possible D gene (6 bases). Germline values: CDR1 SEHNR, CDR2 FQNEAQ (reference sequence). The CDR3 has 14 residues. V lost 5 bases, J lost 1 base, and 11 bases lay in between. The CDR3 is CASSAGQPQETQYF. CDR3 coding DNA: TGTGCCAGCAGCGCCGGACAGCCCCAAGAGACCCAGTACTTC.